What follows is one T cell receptor beta chain and its context. This clone was seen only a few times. The antigen it recognizes is unknown. The record has no base qualities; no much larger clone is one base away. Other DNA sequences from this sample encode an identical CDR3 as well. Using the deep immunoSEQ assay, multiplex PCR amplified TCR CDR3 regions from genomic DNA. Extracted genomic DNA from each cell subset was spread evenly across all wells of several immunoSEQ 96-well plates, with each plate serving as a replicate. Each replicate PCR for sorted subsets received 150 to 250 ng genomic DNA, equal to about 30,000 T cell genomes. Purified libraries were measured with a Qubit 3.0 fluorometer, size-checked on a Bioanalyzer 2100, and measured again with the KAPA Library Quantification kit. Every immunoSEQ 96-well plate was sequenced on a separate single-read 150-cycle Illumina NextSeq 550 flow cell. The paper's data handling went like this. The immunoSEQ output contained only junctional sequences without quality scores, so filtering could not match that applied to full-length reads. Sequences were annotated with PyIR, a Python wrapper for IgBLAST v1.9, using IMGT germline references to assign V/J genes and CDR3. Reads were filtered out if the reads had weak V/J assignments (E-value above 1e-6), no CDR3, stop codons, out-of-frame junctions, or ambiguous translated residues. V3J clonotypes were defined by identical inferred V gene, J gene, and CDR3 amino acid sequence. Percentage overlap between repertoires was computed as shared unique clonotypes divided by the size of the smaller repertoire. RTK rarefaction, the Chao1 estimator, and Recon v2.1 estimates of unobserved clonotypes were used to assess repertoire richness. Generation probabilities were computed with OLGA for all TCRbeta clonotypes obtained by the gDNA method from several donors. What TCRdb holds here is the immuneACCESS table cut down to in-frame rearrangements. Part of the clones is not present; checked against another copy, under half of the missing clones reflect an unresolved V gene, and the others are unexplained. Clone size and the V and J calls come from that table; the DNA yielded D and trimming. This sample has approximately 2.5 million clones in its table, and around 94% of those were observed once. The top ten clones comprise about 0.13% of the sample.

Healthy HIV-negative adults with no recently reported acute infections or vaccinations were included as donors. Every donor was a Caucasian adult living in Nashville, Tennessee, USA. CD4+ T cells were enriched by magnetic negative selection; naive cells were then positively selected on CD45RA, and the negative fraction formed the memory subset. After blood collection by leukapheresis, PBMCs were isolated using Ficoll-Histopaque density gradient centrifugation and then cryopreserved in the vapor phase of liquid nitrogen. Analytical flow cytometry was used to check the purity and quantity of every magnetically sorted T cell population. Genomic DNA was isolated from each sorted fraction and quantified by UV absorbance on a Nanodrop 2000c. This specimen comes from a study of shared clonotypes between healthy human individuals (TCRdb year 2020). With respect to the entire study: The cohort comprised a couple of women and a few men aged 18 to 49 years. Per donor, three plates each were used for CD4 naive and CD4 memory, two for CD8 naive, and one for CD8 memory. To estimate repertoire size and how much clonotypes are shared between individuals, the study performed deep sequencing of blood TCR repertoires from about five healthy adults. To increase sequencing depth and limit assay-specific biases, different laboratories used diverse techniques to prepare libraries and sequence TCR repertoires. Per donor, leukapheresis produced somewhere between about 0.8 and 9 billion PBMCs. What the authors observed across the whole study: Because the study included a small number of donors, the genetic and exposure-history diversity represented was limited. Approximately 5% of naive CD4, more than 3% of naive CD8, roughly 2.5% of memory CD4, and less than 0.45% of memory CD8 clonotypes were shared across several donors. Sampling was restricted to blood, and TCR repertoires in tissue are likely to differ from TCR repertoires in blood. Compared with non-shared clonotypes, the clonotypes found in all four sorted-subset donors had higher generation probabilities. Incomplete sequencing was indicated by rarefaction of sorted-subset datasets, despite the large sequencing depth. Larger estimated clonotype richness was generally found for naive subsets than for memory subsets. Pairwise subsampling indicated that sequencing depth was expected to affect the degree of clonotype sharing among donors.

The receptor was isolated from a man between 18 and 35 years old in good health. Sequencing input: naive CD4+ T cells sorted from blood. What this sample's cell subset or site label stands for: CD45RA+ positively selected.

CDR3 protein: CAWSGQYNSPLHF. The DNA reads TGTGCCTGGAGTGGACAGTATAATTCACCCCTCCACTTT. The sequence is built from TRBV30 and TRBJ1-6; the D gene is perhaps TRBD1, from 5 matching bases. The CDR3 sequence holds 13 residues, the cysteine and phenylalanine included. Solely the CDR3 DNA is kept, with 39 bases framed from the first base. A distance of 5 bases separates the germline ends of V and J, which lose 1 base and 4 bases respectively. The germline V gene (reference sequence) specifies GTSNPN as CDR1 and SVGIG as CDR2. The entire variable domain, with the stretches around the CDR3 drawn from the reference TRBV30 and TRBJ1-6 proteins, is SQTIHQWPATLVQPVGSPLSLECTVEGTSNPNLYWYRQAAGRGLQLLFYSVGIGQISSEVPQNLSASRPQDRQFILSSKKLLLSDSGFYLCAWSGQYNSPLHFGNGTRLTVT.